These 25 T cell receptor beta chains came from one sample sequenced in a study of blood T cell repertoires in COVID-19. TCRdb's table, derived via immunoSEQ multiplex PCR, lists solely in-frame clones and lacks some. Of some 180,000 clones listed, approximately 82% are singletons. The specimen sequenced was PBMCs or T cells enriched from blood (not recorded which). All receptors derive from a woman aged 55-69 years with acute COVID-19.

The chain combines TRBV28 with TRBJ2-7; D is undetermined. This CDR3 comprises 15 residues. Germline loops: CDR1 MDHEN, CDR2 SYDVKM. Trimming removed 1 base at V and 5 bases at J, with 15 bases between. The CDR3 here is CASSLSAARTNEQYV. The CDR3, as DNA: TGTGCCAGCAGTTTATCGGCGGCGCGTACGAACGAGCAGTACGTC.

The chain couples TRBV5-4 to TRBJ2-2; 10 bases are shared with TRBD1. Germline assignment: CDR1 SGHNT and CDR2 YYREEE (reference sequence). The CDR3 covers 16 residues. The V segment lost 2 bases and the J segment 0 bases; nucleotides outside the gene matches: 1. CDR3 loop: CASSFGTGANTGELFF. CDR3 nucleotides: TGTGCCAGCAGCTTCGGGACAGGGGCGAACACCGGGGAGCTGTTTTTT.

Of note for this clone: Mismatch with germline at one junction end may stem from a read error. This chain connects TRBV6-2 or TRBV6-3 to TRBJ2-5; D is undetermined. The CDR3 contains 12 residues. CDR1 is MNHEY and CDR2 is SVGEGT in the germline V gene. CDR3 bases: TGTGCCAGCAGTGCCCTAAGGCAGGTTCAGGACTTC. It specifies CASSALRQVQDF.

V and J are TRBV5-1 and TRBJ1-4, with TRBD1 identical over 9 bases. V was pared by 4 bases and J by 8 bases, with 6 bases of the junction left unmatched. The CDR3 length is 14 residues. The germline gives CDR1 SGHRS, CDR2 YFSETQ. The CDR3 loop is CASSPGTGFEKLFF. CDR3 DNA sequence: TGCGCCAGCAGCCCCGGGACAGGGTTCGAAAAACTGTTTTTT.

The chain is built from TRBV27 and TRBJ2-1; 7 nucleotides line up with TRBD1. Unmatched junction bases numbered 7, after V lost 5 bases and J lost 6 bases. CDR3 length equals 14 residues. Per the germline V gene, CDR1 is MNHEY and CDR2 is SMNVEV (reference sequence). CDR3 DNA: TGTGCCAGCAGTCTACGGGACAGTACCAATGAGCAGTTCTTC. Protein: CASSLRDSTNEQFF.

This chain connects TRBV6-2 or TRBV6-3 to TRBJ1-5; 10 bases are a match to TRBD1. After removal of 5 bases from V and 5 bases from J, the junction contained 9 bases not matched to a gene. CDR1 is MNHEY, CDR2 SVGEGT, per germline. The CDR3 runs 16 residues. CDR3 in DNA: TGTGCCAGCAGTCGACCCCGGGACAGGGGTGATCAGCCCCAGCATTTT. As protein: CASSRPRDRGDQPQHF.

The CDR3 nucleotides read TGTGCCAGTAGTCCGGCCTCTAGCGGGAGGGGCAATGAGCAGTTCTTC. This codes for CASSPASSGRGNEQFF. The rearrangement joins TRBV19 to TRBJ2-1; TRBD2 matches at 12 bases. From germline, CDR1 is LNHDA and CDR2 SQIVND (reference sequence). Trimming removed 5 bases from V and 6 bases from J; junction bases left unmatched: 8. The CDR3 is 16 amino acids.

This clone was found a few times. The chain employs TRBV4-1 and TRBJ2-2; a possible D gene is TRBD2 (6 bases). The V end lost 2 bases, the J end lost 3 bases, and 13 bases lay between the germline ends. The CDR3 covers 16 residues. CDR1 and CDR2 (germline): MGHRA, YSYEKL. In nucleotides, the CDR3 is TGCGCCAGCAGCCAACCTAAAACGGGGGACACCGGGGAGCTGTTTTTT. Amino acids: CASSQPKTGDTGELFF.

V gene TRBV10-3 combines with J gene TRBJ2-2; 10 bases map to TRBD2. Germline V gene sequence: CDR1 ENHRY, CDR2 SYGVKD. V was pared by 0 bases and J by 6 bases, with 4 bases of the junction left unmatched. There are 16 residues in the CDR3. CDR3 region: CAISESLAGGPGELFF. The CDR3 DNA sequence: TGTGCCATCAGTGAGTCATTAGCGGGGGGCCCCGGGGAGCTGTTTTTT.

The chain links TRBV12-3 or TRBV12-4 to TRBJ1-4, with D hard to call. Trimming removed 6 bases from V and 4 bases from J, with 3 bases in between. This CDR3 contains 11 residues. CDR3 protein: CASSLNEKLFF. The CDR3 nucleotides read TGTGCCAGCAGCCTTAATGAAAAACTGTTTTTT.

The J gene is TRBJ1-1, the V gene TRBV7-9, with a tentative D call TRBD1 (5 bases). The CDR3 runs 15 residues. The ends were cut back, 5 bases at V and 6 bases at J, with 19 bases in the middle. Looked up from germline, CDR1 is SEHNR and CDR2 is FQNEAQ (reference sequence). This CDR3 reads CASSPWGRAASEAFF. The CDR3 DNA reads as TGTGCCAGCAGCCCCTGGGGCAGGGCCGCGTCTGAAGCTTTCTTT.

The chain combines TRBV7-2 with TRBJ2-3; D possibly corresponds to TRBD2 (5 bases). Germline-derived CDR1 and CDR2 are SGHTA and FQGNSA. Deletions cut 2 bases from V and 6 bases from J, with 15 bases between. CDR3 size: 15 residues. The CDR3 nucleotides are TGTGCCAGCAGCTTAAATGCCCGGAGGCTGGATACGCAGTATTTT. Translating gives CASSLNARRLDTQYF.

This sequence joins TRBV9 and TRBJ2-6; D remains unclear. Germline CDR1 SGDLS, CDR2 YYNGEE. Deletions cut 3 bases from V and 1 base from J, with 2 bases between. This CDR3 is built from 13 residues. Written as DNA, the CDR3 is TGTGCCAGCAGCGCGTCTGGGGCCAACGTCCTGACTTTC. Encoded protein: CASSASGANVLTF.

The chain is built from TRBV19 and TRBJ2-1, with a possible D match to TRBD1 (6 bases). The CDR3 is 11 residues long. V lost 8 bases to trimming and J lost 9 bases, with 11 bases between them. CDR1 is LNHDA, CDR2 SQIVND, per germline (reference sequence). The CDR3 here is CASADRTEQFF. DNA for the CDR3: TGTGCCAGTGCCGACAGGACTGAGCAGTTCTTC.

The V call is TRBV5-1, the J call TRBJ1-4; D gene unclear. The germline CDR1 and CDR2 sequences are SGHRS and YFSETQ. Trimming removed 1 base from V and 12 bases from J, with 13 bases in between. This CDR3 region has 13 residues. CDR3: CASSLREGGELFF. The DNA for the CDR3 is TGCGCCAGCAGCTTGAGGGAGGGTGGGGAACTGTTTTTT.

The chain is built from TRBV18 and TRBJ2-3; perhaps TRBD2 as D (5 bases). Trimming stripped 1 base from V and 1 base from J, with 12 bases between. The CDR3 extends over 16 amino acids. Germline V CDR1 and CDR2: KGHSH, LQKENI. CDR3 sequence (DNA): TGTGCCAGCTCACCACAAGGCGGGTCGGGCACAGATACGCAGTATTTT. Encoded protein: CASSPQGGSGTDTQYF.

This clone was counted at least ten times. This chain joins TRBV29-1 and TRBJ1-1; no clear D gene. Trimming took 1 base from V and 0 from J, leaving 3 bases between them. The length of the CDR3 is 12 residues. Germline values: CDR1 SQVTM, CDR2 ANQGSEA. As DNA, the CDR3 is TGCAGCGTTGAAGCCATGAACACTGAAGCTTTCTTT. Translated: CSVEAMNTEAFF.

The V and J genes are TRBV11-2 and TRBJ2-7, with 7 bases fitting TRBD1. V shed 4 bases and J 3 bases; nucleotides not matched to a gene: 9. From germline, CDR1 is SGHAT and CDR2 FQNNGV. This CDR3 contains 15 residues. The CDR3 region has the DNA TGTGCCAGCAGCTCGCACAGGGGTTACCACTACGAGCAGTACTTC. This encodes CASSSHRGYHYEQYF.

The chain combines TRBV25-1 with TRBJ1-2, with D perhaps matching TRBD1 (5 bases). V was pared by 6 bases and J by 3 bases, with 11 bases between. Per the germline V gene, CDR1 is MGHDK and CDR2 is SYGVNS. The CDR3 is 13 residues long. The CDR3 loop is CASRFREDYGYTF. The CDR3 bases are TGTGCCAGCAGGTTCAGGGAAGACTATGGCTACACCTTC.

This clone was counted once. This rearrangement joins TRBV5-1 to TRBJ2-1; a weak D match, TRBD1 (6 bases). The CDR3 contains 14 residues. The germline gives CDR1 SGHRS, CDR2 YFSETQ. V lost 0 bases to trimming and J lost 6 bases, with 10 bases between them. This CDR3 reads CASSLEQGGNEQFF. The CDR3 region has the DNA TGCGCCAGCAGCTTGGAACAGGGCGGCAATGAGCAGTTCTTC.

The rearrangement joins TRBV7-2 to TRBJ1-6, with 10 bases fitting TRBD1. Germline values: CDR1 SGHTA, CDR2 FQGNSA. The J segment lost 10 bases and the V segment lost 5 bases, leaving 11 bases of the junction unmatched. The CDR3 length is 16 residues. The CDR3 reads CASSARGTGEGSPLHF. The CDR3, as DNA: TGTGCCAGCAGCGCCAGAGGGACAGGGGAAGGGTCACCCCTCCACTTT.

The rearrangement uses TRBV5-6 and TRBJ1-6; 8 bases are shared with TRBD1. V lost 4 bases and J lost 7; bases outside the gene matches: 10. There are 16 residues in the CDR3. Germline-derived CDR1 and CDR2 are SGHDT and YYEEEE. CDR3 protein: CASSPGRGQANSPLHF. CDR3 DNA: TGTGCCAGCAGCCCAGGCCGGGGACAGGCAAATTCACCCCTCCACTTT.

The genes are TRBV23-1 and TRBJ2-5, with TRBD2 matching 7 bases. TRBV23-1 is identified as an open reading frame with a role that is uncertain. The CDR3 has 16 residues. V trimming: 0 bases; J trimming: 4 bases; junction bases outside the gene matches: 8. CDR3 loop: CASSQSVWGGGETQYF. The CDR3 bases are TGCGCCAGCAGTCAATCTGTATGGGGGGGTGGAGAGACCCAGTACTTC.

The chain recombines TRBV30 with TRBJ1-1, with D maybe TRBD1 (5 bases). Trimming shortened V by 3 bases and J by 5 bases, and 13 bases separated the two germline ends. CDR1 is GTSNPN and CDR2 is SVGIG in the germline V gene (reference sequence). CDR3 length: 13 amino acids. CDR3 in amino acids: CAWRHQGGTEAFF. For the CDR3, the DNA is TGTGCCTGGAGGCATCAGGGAGGAACTGAAGCTTTCTTT.

The chain uses TRBV19 and TRBJ1-5; D unresolved. Deletions cut 3 bases from V and 4 bases from J, with 13 bases between. The CDR3 runs 15 residues. Germline lookup yields CDR1 LNHDA and CDR2 SQIVND (reference sequence). The CDR3 reads CASSIRGPPNQPQHF. The CDR3 DNA is TGTGCCAGTAGTATTAGAGGGCCGCCAAATCAGCCCCAGCATTTT.